The rows below give T cell receptor beta chains drawn from one sample of a study of T cells after yellow fever vaccination. MiXCR, applied by TCRdb to the 5' RACE reads, yields one record per CDR3 protein. The sample shows some 350,000 distinct CDR3 sequences, 6.2% of them seen only once. The sequences come from PBMCs, collected 5 days after the yellow fever booster vaccination. The receptors originated from a young man who received the YFV17D yellow fever vaccine. Each CDR3 is given with its conserved first and last residue.

cdr3_length v_call cdr3_aa
12 TRBV5-4 CASSPRDSLPRF
14 TRBV4-2 CASSQEGPTDTQYF
14 TRBV12-3/TRBV12-4 CASSLQGLSYGYTF
15 TRBV25-1 CASSRAGQGNSPLHF
16 TRBV5-1 CASSLTGGSGQETQYF
16 TRBV12-3/TRBV12-4 CASSPRLAGGDYEQYF
15 TRBV18 CASSVTSGSDYEQYF
11 TRBV5-1 CASRDFDTQYF
13 TRBV12-3/TRBV12-4 CASSSHGGSPLHF
15 TRBV20-1 CSASPLTGEGETQYF
15 TRBV6-2/TRBV6-3 CASKGRTEGPYEQYF
16 TRBV7-9 CASSFRDRGFAGELFF
13 TRBV7-2 CASSWTNRDTQYF
14 TRBV12-3/TRBV12-4 CASRQSGRAYEQFF
16 TRBV7-2 CASSLATVLAKNIQYF
13 TRBV7-6 CASTGTDSYEQYF
15 TRBV20-1 CSARDLGTVNYGYTF
14 TRBV6-2/TRBV6-3 CASGGGAGNQPQHF
12 TRBV29-1 CSAGGGLYEQYF
12 TRBV3-1 CASSQGLSEAFF
12 TRBV29-1 CSAETGLRKLFF